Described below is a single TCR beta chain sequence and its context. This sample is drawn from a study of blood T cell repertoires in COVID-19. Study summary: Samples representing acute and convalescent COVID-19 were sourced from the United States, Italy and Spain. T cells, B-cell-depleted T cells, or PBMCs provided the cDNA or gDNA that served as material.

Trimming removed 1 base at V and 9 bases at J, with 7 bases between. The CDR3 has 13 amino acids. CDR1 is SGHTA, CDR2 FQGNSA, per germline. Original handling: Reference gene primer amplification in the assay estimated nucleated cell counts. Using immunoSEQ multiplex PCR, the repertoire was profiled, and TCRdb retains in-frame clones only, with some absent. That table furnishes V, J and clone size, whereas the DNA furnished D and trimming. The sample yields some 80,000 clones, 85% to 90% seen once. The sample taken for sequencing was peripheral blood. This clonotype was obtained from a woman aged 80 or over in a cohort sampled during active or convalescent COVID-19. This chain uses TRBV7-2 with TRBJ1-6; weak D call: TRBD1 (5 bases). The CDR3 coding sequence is TGTGCCAGCAGCTTAGAGACAGTTTCACCCCTCCACTTT. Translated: CASSLETVSPLHF.